This T cell receptor beta chain derives from a study of T cells in Graves' hyperthyroidism and ophthalmopathy. The germline CDR1 and CDR2 sequences are MNHNS and SASEGT. V was shortened by 3 bases and J by 6 bases, with 17 bases between the two germline ends. The CDR3 has 15 amino acids. RNA transcripts were the template for amplifying TCR beta CDR3 regions. The study used the HTBI primer set for a first-round RT-PCR of the TCR CDR3. Each CDR3 protein is one row after TCRdb ran MiXCR on the multiplex PCR reads. This table has about 690,000 distinct CDR3 sequences, roughly a sixth appearing once. This clonotype occurred a few times.

The specimen was blood. The chain carries TRBV6-1 and TRBJ1-2; D is possibly TRBD1 (6 bases). This TCR was sampled from a middle-aged man with Graves' hyperthyroidism. DNA for the CDR3: TGTGCCAGCAGTGAGGTGGGGGGGGCGAAGGATGGCTACACCTTC. It is translated as CASSEVGGAKDGYTF.